The T cell receptor beta chain described here comes from a study of response to subunit inactivated influenza vaccine. Of note for this clonotype: Its antigen is not known.

CDR3 length equals 14 residues. V lost 5 bases, J lost 5 bases, and 9 bases stayed unmatched. Germline CDR1 reads SGHVS; CDR2 reads FNYEAQ. TCRdb processed the RT-PCR reads anew with MiXCR; each CDR3 protein has one entry. Of approximately 730,000 distinct CDR3 sequences listed, approximately 15% are singletons. Study results and caveats: Each seasonal influenza vaccination recruits few new T cells, the authors suggested.

The receptor comes from a man in his fifties who received an inactivated influenza vaccine. The input for sequencing was PBMCs from blood, taken 14 to 15 days before vaccination. This chain links TRBV7-6 with TRBJ2-7; TRBD2 aligns across 7 bases. CDR3 loop: CASSPAGILNEQYF. The DNA of the CDR3 is TGTGCCAGCAGCCCAGCGGGGATCCTAAACGAGCAGTACTTC.